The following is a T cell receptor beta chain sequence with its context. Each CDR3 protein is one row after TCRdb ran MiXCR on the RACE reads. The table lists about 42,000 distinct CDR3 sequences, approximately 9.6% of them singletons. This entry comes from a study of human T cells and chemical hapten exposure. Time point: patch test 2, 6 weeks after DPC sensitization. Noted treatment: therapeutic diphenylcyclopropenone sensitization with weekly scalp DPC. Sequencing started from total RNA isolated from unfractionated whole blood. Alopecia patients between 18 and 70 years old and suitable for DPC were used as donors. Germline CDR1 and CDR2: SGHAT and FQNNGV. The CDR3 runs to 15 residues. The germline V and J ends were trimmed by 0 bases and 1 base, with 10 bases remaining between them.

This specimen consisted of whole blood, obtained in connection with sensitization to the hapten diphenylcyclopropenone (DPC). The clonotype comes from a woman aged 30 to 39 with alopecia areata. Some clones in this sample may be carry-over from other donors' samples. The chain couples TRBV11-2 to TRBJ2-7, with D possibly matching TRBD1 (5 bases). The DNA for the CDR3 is TGTGCCAGCAGCTTAGATGCCAGGGAATCCTACGAGCAGTACTTC. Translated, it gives CASSLDARESYEQYF.